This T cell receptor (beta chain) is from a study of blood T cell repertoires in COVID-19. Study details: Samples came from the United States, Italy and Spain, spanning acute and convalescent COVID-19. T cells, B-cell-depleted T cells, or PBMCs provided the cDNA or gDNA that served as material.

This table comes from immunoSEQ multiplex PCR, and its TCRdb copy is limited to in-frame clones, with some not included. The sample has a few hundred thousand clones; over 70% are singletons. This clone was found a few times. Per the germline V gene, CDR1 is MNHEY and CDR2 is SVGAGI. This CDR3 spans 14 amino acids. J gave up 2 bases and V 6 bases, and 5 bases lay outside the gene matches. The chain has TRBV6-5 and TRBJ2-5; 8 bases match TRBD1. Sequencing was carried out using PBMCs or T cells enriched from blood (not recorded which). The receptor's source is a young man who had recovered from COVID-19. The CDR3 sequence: CASRVDRGQETQYF. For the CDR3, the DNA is TGTGCCAGCAGGGTCGACAGGGGTCAAGAGACCCAGTACTTC.